The rows below give T cell receptor beta chains drawn from one sample of a study of T cells after yellow fever vaccination. MiXCR was run by TCRdb on the 5' RACE reads, yielding one entry per CDR3 protein. The sample includes over 100,000 distinct CDR3 sequences, approximately 8.4% of them seen just once. The source was CD8+ T cells sorted from PBMCs, collected 45 days after the yellow fever booster vaccination. Receptors originate from a man younger than 45 who received the YFV17D yellow fever vaccine. Both conserved end residues are part of each CDR3. Fields, in order: J gene, V gene, D gene, CDR3 protein. The D gene is left open where the match is weak.

TRBJ2-1,TRBV5-1,TRBD2,CAPQGIAGDHNEQFF
TRBJ2-1,TRBV6-5,NA,CASSYSARGQGGQFF
TRBJ2-2,TRBV9,NA,CASSDPTDTGELFF
TRBJ1-2,TRBV7-9,NA,CASSSPRDTYYGYTF
TRBJ1-1,TRBV9,NA,CASSSVPNTEAFF
TRBJ2-1,TRBV12-5,TRBD1,CASGLAGTGSINEQFF
TRBJ1-4,TRBV7-8,NA,CASSRAIGGTNEKLFF
TRBJ2-5,TRBV5-4,NA,CASSPEEGTQYF
TRBJ2-2,TRBV7-6,TRBD2,CASSLQLASGELFF
TRBJ2-3,TRBV7-2,TRBD1,CASSSRTGGTDTQYF
TRBJ2-1,TRBV25-1,NA,CASSERSIGLYEQFF
TRBJ2-7,TRBV12-3/TRBV12-4,NA,CASSFTTSYREPSGYEQYF
TRBJ2-1,TRBV15,NA,CATSRDGDEQFF
TRBJ2-1,TRBV5-6,NA,CASSLASSYEQFF
TRBJ2-4,TRBV12-3/TRBV12-4,TRBD1,CASSLGQVKNIQYF
TRBJ2-3,TRBV5-4,TRBD1,CASSFLGQGEDTQYF
TRBJ2-1,TRBV7-8,NA,CASSPLSGSGQFF
TRBJ2-5,TRBV12-3/TRBV12-4,NA,CASSFSVGRWGEEETQYF
TRBJ1-5,TRBV12-3/TRBV12-4,NA,CASVDGSNQPQHF
TRBJ2-7,TRBV7-8,NA,CASSLAVVSVSAGNYEQYF
TRBJ2-2,TRBV29-1,NA,CSVDQSTGTGELFF
TRBJ2-1,TRBV7-3,NA,CASSLRGLAGNEQFF
TRBJ2-7,TRBV27,TRBD2,CASSPGGISYEQYF
TRBJ2-3,TRBV12-3/TRBV12-4,TRBD2,CASSTTLLAVVTDTQYF
TRBJ1-3,TRBV9,TRBD1,CASSGDRGSGNTIYF
TRBJ2-4,TRBV12-3/TRBV12-4,NA,CASSQGPVAKNIQYF
TRBJ2-7,TRBV20-1,NA,CSARVLASYEQYF
TRBJ2-1,TRBV20-1,NA,CSASGGLDEQFF
TRBJ2-1,TRBV5-1,NA,CASSFGTAYNEQFF
TRBJ1-5,TRBV19,NA,CASSILRASNQPQHF
TRBJ2-1,TRBV3-1,TRBD2,CATSDETSGRVRNEQFF
TRBJ2-2,TRBV28,NA,CASSGGGGGELFF
TRBJ2-2,TRBV29-1,TRBD1,CSARQGGTGELFF
TRBJ2-1,TRBV9,TRBD2,CASSEPGLGDNEQFF
TRBJ2-7,TRBV7-2,NA,CASSQIPAGPTYEQYF
TRBJ2-3,TRBV5-6,NA,CASSLGLARYGDTQYF
TRBJ2-1,TRBV19,TRBD2,CATGTSERIEQFF
TRBJ2-7,TRBV7-9,NA,CASSLAAGNQYF
TRBJ1-2,TRBV12-3/TRBV12-4,NA,CASSASGAQVGGYTF
TRBJ1-4,TRBV7-6,TRBD1,CASSLVTGAFPEKLFF
TRBJ2-3,TRBV2,TRBD2,CASVGREVLGDTQYF
TRBJ2-1,TRBV6-4,TRBD2,CASSEPGLALNEQFF
TRBJ1-1,TRBV15,NA,CATSREGFTEAFF
TRBJ2-1,TRBV10-2,NA,CAGAPTGQSNEQFF
TRBJ2-3,TRBV5-5,NA,CASSLEVPRDTQYF
TRBJ2-7,TRBV10-3,NA,CAISESSVNSYEQYF
TRBJ2-5,TRBV4-1,NA,CASSQWTDQETQYF
TRBJ2-7,TRBV7-2,NA,CASSPWGSEHEQYF
TRBJ2-2,TRBV20-1,NA,CSARDLHTGELFF
TRBJ1-2,TRBV12-3/TRBV12-4,NA,CASSFGAGELLGYTF
TRBJ2-7,TRBV30,TRBD2,CAWTTSGSGEQYF
TRBJ2-7,TRBV7-2,TRBD2,CASTLAGGTYEQYF
TRBJ2-5,TRBV6-1,NA,CASSPPEPSETQYF
TRBJ2-1,TRBV5-6,TRBD1,CASSVGQAYEQFF
TRBJ2-3,TRBV29-1,NA,CSVEAVLRDTQYF
TRBJ2-7,TRBV28,NA,CASAGGEIWEQYF